These T cell receptor beta chains were read from a single sample in a study of blood T cell repertoires in COVID-19. The protocol was immunoSEQ multiplex PCR, while the TCRdb copy is restricted to in-frame clones and leaves out a portion. Altogether some 220,000 clones are present, about 85% being singletons, with the ten largest covering 4.5% to 6%. Sequenced input: peripheral blood. These receptors came from a woman aged 55-69 years who had recovered from COVID-19. Each CDR3 is given with its conserved first and last residue. The D gene is left open where the match is weak. Size values are once, few and many counts, or a class for expanded clones, and some rows have none.

size	V	D	J	DNA	CDR3
.	TRBV14	.	TRBJ2-5	TGTGCCAGCAGCCAAGAACAGGGTAGCCAGTACTTC	CASSQEQGSQYF
.	TRBV6-5	.	TRBJ1-1	TGTGCCAGCAGGGCAGGGTTCAGCACTGAAGCTTTCTTT	CASRAGFSTEAFF
.	TRBV30	.	TRBJ2-6	TGTGCCTGGAGTGTACCGAAGAGCTCTGGGGCCAACGTCCTGACTTTC	CAWSVPKSSGANVLTF
.	TRBV11-2	.	TRBJ2-7	TGTGCCAGCAGCTCGGGAGAGCAGTACTTC	CASSSGEQYF
.	TRBV18	TRBD2	TRBJ2-1	TGTGCCAGCTCACCGGGACTAGCGGCGGTCAATGAGCAGTTCTTC	CASSPGLAAVNEQFF
.	TRBV21-1	.	TRBJ2-3	TGTGCCAGCAGCAAGATAAAGGTGACTAGCACAGATACGCAGTATTTT	CASSKIKVTSTDTQYF
few	TRBV24-1	TRBD1	TRBJ2-1	TGTGCCACCAGTACAGGGGGTGAGCAGTTCTTC	CATSTGGEQFF
.	TRBV5-5	.	TRBJ2-7	TGTGCCAGCAGCTTGTACAGGATCCACGAGCAGTACTTC	CASSLYRIHEQYF
.	TRBV5-5	.	TRBJ1-2	TGTGCCAGCAGCTCGCCTAGAACCTTAAAGAATGGCTACACCTTC	CASSSPRTLKNGYTF
.	TRBV5-1	.	TRBJ2-7	TGCGCCAGCAACGATAACCAGGGAACCGAGCAGTACTTC	CASNDNQGTEQYF
.	TRBV7-7	TRBD1	TRBJ2-3	TGTGCTAGCAGCTTAGGGGGCCGCTTACAAGATACGCAGTATTTT	CASSLGGRLQDTQYF
.	TRBV5-4	.	TRBJ2-3	TGTGCCAGCAGCCTCGGGGGGCTATCAGATACGCAGTATTTT	CASSLGGLSDTQYF
.	TRBV7-9	TRBD2	TRBJ2-5	TGTGCCAGCAACCGACCGACTAGCGGGGGAACAACCCAGTACTTC	CASNRPTSGGTTQYF
.	TRBV29-1	TRBD2	TRBJ2-3	TGCAGCGCTAGCGGGGGGATCACAGATACGCAGTATTTT	CSASGGITDTQYF
once	TRBV9	TRBD1	TRBJ1-2	TGTGCCAGCAGCCCCCAAACAGGGGTGGGTGGCTACACCTTC	CASSPQTGVGGYTF
.	TRBV30	TRBD1	TRBJ1-3	TGTGCCTGGAGTTACCAGACAGGGTACGGAAACACCATATATTTT	CAWSYQTGYGNTIYF
.	TRBV4-1	.	TRBJ1-2	TGCGCCAGCAGCCAAGATCCAGGGAACTATGGCTACACCTTC	CASSQDPGNYGYTF
.	TRBV6-5	.	TRBJ1-2	TGTGCCAGCAGTTATGGACAAGGCTACACCTTC	CASSYGQGYTF
.	TRBV5-1	TRBD2	TRBJ2-7	TGCGCCAGCAGCCCTGGACTAGCGGGGGCCTCCTACGAGCAGTACTTC	CASSPGLAGASYEQYF
.	TRBV7-9	TRBD2	TRBJ2-1	TGTGCCAGCAGATCCGGGACTAACGTTTACAATGAGCAGTTCTTC	CASRSGTNVYNEQFF
.	TRBV5-1	TRBD1	TRBJ1-2	TGCGCCAGCAGCTTGGGACGGGTCGCGGGGACAGCTAGGACCCATGGCTACACCTTC	CASSLGRVAGTARTHGYTF
.	TRBV12-3/TRBV12-4	TRBD1	TRBJ1-2	TGTGCCAGCAGAACCGGGACAGGGTATGGCTACACCTTC	CASRTGTGYGYTF